A selection of T cell receptor beta chains follows, all from one sample in a study of blood T cell repertoires in COVID-19. Libraries were prepared by immunoSEQ multiplex PCR; TCRdb keeps only in-frame clonotypes and omits some of them. The data contain some 330,000 clones, around 86% of them singletons. Sequences were obtained from PBMCs or T cells enriched from blood (not recorded which). These receptors were collected from a man aged 25-45 years who had recovered from COVID-19. Each CDR3 is given with its conserved first and last residue.

v_call,j_call,cdr3_aa
TRBV14,TRBJ1-6,CASSHRTRQGNSPLHF
TRBV18,TRBJ2-4,CASSPGQGVVIQYF
TRBV19,TRBJ1-2,CASSTPDRAYYGYTF
TRBV5-4,TRBJ2-3,CASSLGHRESTDTQYF
TRBV11-2,TRBJ2-3,CASSLEIGVRSTDTQYF
TRBV10-3,TRBJ1-5,CAISELADSNQPQHF
TRBV6-6,TRBJ2-3,CASRSGQANTDTQYF
TRBV3-1/TRBV3-2,TRBJ2-2,CASSPDTLAGELFF
TRBV2,TRBJ1-2,CASDNTLRGGRYGYTF
TRBV24-1,TRBJ2-2,CATSRREAGELFF
TRBV10-1,TRBJ2-1,CASSDHRLLAGTHNEQFF
TRBV14,TRBJ1-2,CASSHGTGQGLDPGGYTF
TRBV24-1,TRBJ1-1,CATSGHSGTEAFF
TRBV24-1,TRBJ2-1,CATSGRDSPYNEQFF
TRBV9,TRBJ1-2,CASSVAAGGNWGYTF
TRBV10-3,TRBJ2-5,CAISDSVGGLGETQYF
TRBV28,TRBJ2-2,CASRRSGQRNTGELFF
TRBV13,TRBJ2-1,CASSLFGSDPYNEQFF
TRBV7-2,TRBJ2-2,CASSLVPGANTGELFF
TRBV5-1,TRBJ2-2,CASSDGTDTGELFF
TRBV24-1,TRBJ2-5,CATSEPGQGDQETQYF
TRBV10-3,TRBJ2-3,CAISGGRTGPSTDTQYF
TRBV29-1,TRBJ1-5,CSARTGPGNQPQHF
TRBV11-2,TRBJ1-1,CASSLDLGAAFF
TRBV9,TRBJ2-1,CASSVATGGPVEQFF
TRBV24-1,TRBJ2-5,CATSDGGAAETQYF
TRBV30,TRBJ1-1,CAWTVLETGGTEAFF
TRBV2,TRBJ2-5,CASSETDSRFGETQYF
TRBV28,TRBJ2-1,CASSRSSGTGNNEQFF
TRBV12-3/TRBV12-4,TRBJ1-2,CASSLYTYGYTF
TRBV4-1,TRBJ1-5,CASSQVRASNQPQHF
TRBV24-1,TRBJ2-1,CAIAGGANYNEQFF
TRBV7-8,TRBJ1-2,CASSLRSGPPNYGYTF
TRBV5-1,TRBJ2-7,CASSATGTSGSQKYF
TRBV6-6,TRBJ2-3,CAAGSSTDTQYF
TRBV4-1,TRBJ2-7,CASSQHPGQGSSYEQYF
TRBV20-1,TRBJ2-1,CSASVPAGYNEQFF
TRBV3-1/TRBV3-2,TRBJ2-7,CASSQAPGQGSYEQYF
TRBV18,TRBJ2-5,CASSRGLEETQYF
TRBV4-2,TRBJ2-7,CASSQRLTTSGTYEQYF
TRBV30,TRBJ1-5,CAWSAQYGTGNQPQHF
TRBV7-9,TRBJ2-3,CASSLGMAGGPTDTQYF
TRBV7-9,TRBJ2-1,CASSLQGTAPYNEQFF
TRBV20-1,TRBJ1-5,CSASLRTGRNQPQHF
TRBV19,TRBJ2-2,CASSIDLPGRGNTGELFF
TRBV7-2,TRBJ1-4,CASRHEAKEKLFF
TRBV13,TRBJ1-6,CASSLIDRGGSPLHF
TRBV6-5,TRBJ1-2,CARRPGQGLCGYTF
TRBV3-1/TRBV3-2,TRBJ2-5,CASMGRRNRETQYF
TRBV4-1,TRBJ2-7,CASRRQGSYEQYF
TRBV9,TRBJ2-3,CASSTRQGSSTDTQYF
TRBV14,TRBJ2-7,CASSQGLSSYEQYF
TRBV6-5,TRBJ2-7,CASSYSTGASYEQYF